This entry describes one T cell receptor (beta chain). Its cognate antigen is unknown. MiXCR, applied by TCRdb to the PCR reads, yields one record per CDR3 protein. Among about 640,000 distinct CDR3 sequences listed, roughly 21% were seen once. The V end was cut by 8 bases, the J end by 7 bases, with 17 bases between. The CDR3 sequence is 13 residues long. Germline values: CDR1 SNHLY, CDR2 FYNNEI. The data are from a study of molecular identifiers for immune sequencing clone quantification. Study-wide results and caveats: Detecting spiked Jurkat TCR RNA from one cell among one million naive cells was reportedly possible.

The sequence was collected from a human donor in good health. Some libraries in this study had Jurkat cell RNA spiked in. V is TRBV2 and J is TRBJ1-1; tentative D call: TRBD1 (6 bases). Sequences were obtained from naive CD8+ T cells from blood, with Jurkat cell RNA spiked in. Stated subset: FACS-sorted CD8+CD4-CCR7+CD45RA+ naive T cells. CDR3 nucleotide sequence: TGTGCCAGCGAAGTTTTCAGGGACATTGAAGCTTTCTTT. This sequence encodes CASEVFRDIEAFF.